This T cell receptor (beta chain) was captured in a study of shared clonotypes between healthy human individuals. Between the trimmed V and J ends, which lost 1 base and 2 bases, there was a span of 5 bases. Looked up from germline, CDR1 is KGHSH and CDR2 is LQKENI. This CDR3 spans 13 amino acids. This clone was recorded once. At the DNA level, this CDR3 is encoded by other sequences in the same sample as well. Assay: immunoSEQ multiplex PCR; the TCRdb copy retains only in-frame clones and omits some. The sample comprises over 850,000 clones, about 80% of which are singletons, and around 0.47% rests with the top ten.

Sequencing was done on a sample of memory CD4+ T cells from PBMCs. The subset here: CD45RA-negative fraction. This receptor was identified in a man aged 18 to 35 in good health. Some clones in this sample may be carry-over from other donors' samples. This rearrangement joins TRBV18 to TRBJ2-5, with D unclear. The CDR3 is CASSPLLQETQYF. Here the CDR3 DNA reads TGTGCCAGCTCACCACTTCTGCAAGAGACCCAGTACTTC.